The present T cell receptor (beta chain) was sequenced within a study of blood T cell repertoires in COVID-19. V lost 8 bases and J lost 6, with 17 bases in between. Germline CDR1 reads MDHEN; CDR2 reads SYDVKM. The CDR3 consists of 13 residues. Assay: immunoSEQ multiplex PCR; the TCRdb copy retains only in-frame clones and omits some. The table records about 61,000 clones, approximately 86% of them present only once. Sequenced material: peripheral blood. The clonotype was recovered from an elderly woman with active COVID-19. The J gene is TRBJ2-7, the V gene TRBV28; weak D call: TRBD1 (6 bases). The CDR3 spells CASGAQGFFEQYF. The CDR3 DNA reads as TGTGCCAGCGGGGCACAGGGTTTTTTCGAGCAGTACTTC.